A single sample is the source of the 26 T cell receptor beta chains below, sequenced in a study of HIV-infected patients and healthy controls. TCRdb recomputed calls from the 5' RACE reads with MiXCR, one row per CDR3 protein. The data show about 17,000 distinct CDR3 sequences, 16% seen once. The sequencing input was CD8+ T cells from blood. These receptors all stem from a human donor in good health.

This clonotype was detected many times. V usage is TRBV3-1 and J usage is TRBJ2-1; D assignment may be TRBD1 or TRBD2 (5 bases each). CDR3 length equals 14 residues. With 4 bases removed from V and 5 bases from J, the gap between germline ends came to 12 bases. In germline, CDR1 is LGHDT, CDR2 YNNKEL (reference sequence). CDR3 region: CASSPAGTHNEQFF. The CDR3 nucleotides are TGTGCCAGCAGCCCGGCCGGGACCCACAATGAGCAGTTCTTC.

This clonotype was picked up many times. The V and J genes are TRBV4-3 and TRBJ2-7; 9 bases match TRBD1. Germline V gives CDR1 LGHNA, CDR2 YSLEER. The V segment lost 0 bases and the J segment 2 bases; nucleotides outside the gene matches: 17. This CDR3 has 20 residues. CDR3 sequence: CASSQDSPGQGSERPYEQYF. The CDR3 bases are TGCGCCAGCAGCCAAGATTCCCCGGGACAGGGATCCGAGCGGCCCTACGAGCAGTACTTC.

This clonotype has a count of ten or more. The rearrangement uses TRBV27 and TRBJ2-1; 9 positions agree with TRBD2. V lost 5 bases and J lost 9; bases outside the gene matches: 5. The CDR3 is 13 residues long. Germline V gene data show CDR1 as MNHEY and CDR2 as SMNVEV (reference sequence). The CDR3: CASSPGLASEQFF. In DNA, the CDR3 is TGTGCCAGCAGTCCGGGACTAGCATCTGAGCAGTTCTTC.

This clonotype was detected only a few times. The chain combines TRBV5-1 with TRBJ2-3, with TRBD2 as a possible D gene (6 bases). This CDR3 contains 17 residues. V lost 4 bases and J 2 bases, leaving 20 bases between the germline ends. The germline gives CDR1 SGHRS, CDR2 YFSETQ. CDR3 region: CASSRDPGGKTTDTQYF. The DNA of the CDR3 is TGCGCCAGCAGCCGCGATCCCGGCGGGAAAACCACAGATACGCAGTATTTT. The full variable domain, in which reference TRBV5-1 and TRBJ2-3 provide the parts outside the CDR3, is KAGVTQTPRYLIKTRGQQVTLSCSPISGHRSVSWYQQTPGQGLQFLFEYFSETQRNKGNFPGRFSGRQFSNSRSEMNVSTLELGDSALYLCASSRDPGGKTTDTQYFGPGTRLTVL.

The chain recombines TRBV12-3 or TRBV12-4 with TRBJ2-1, with 7 bases matching TRBD2. V was pared by 3 bases and J by 5 bases, with 7 bases of the junction left unmatched. The CDR3 loop spans 15 amino acids. Here the CDR3 DNA reads TGTGCCAGCAGTTTGTGGGGGGGTTTAGACAATGAGCAGTTCTTC. Translation gives CASSLWGGLDNEQFF.

This clonotype was recorded at least ten times. The rearrangement links TRBV2 to TRBJ2-3, with 8 bases identical to TRBD1. CDR3 size: 13 residues. Germline CDR1 and CDR2: SNHLY and FYNNEI. The V and J ends lost 9 bases and 3 bases, in that order; junction bases with no gene match: 5. The CDR3 DNA reads as TGTGCCAGACGAGGACAGGGAACAGATACGCAGTATTTT. This encodes CARRGQGTDTQYF.

By share of the sample, this clonotype is medium-sized. The CDR3 DNA follows: TGCAGTGCTAGAGAGGGGGGTGACACTGAAGCTTTCTTT. Translation: CSAREGGDTEAFF. The chain combines TRBV20-1 with TRBJ1-1, with D possibly being TRBD1 (5 bases). Per germline, CDR1 DFQATT and CDR2 SNEGSKA (reference sequence). V dropped 0 bases and J dropped 3 bases, with 8 bases sitting between them. This CDR3 is built from 13 residues.

The sample holds a few counts of this clonotype. This chain connects TRBV7-2 to TRBJ1-3, with 9 bases matching TRBD1. Trimming at V came to 4 bases and at J to 4 bases, leaving 8 bases not matched to a gene. Germline loops: CDR1 SGHTA, CDR2 FQGNSA. CDR3 size: 16 residues. The CDR3 coding sequence is TGTGCCAGCAGCTCTCCGGGACAGGGAACGGGAAACACCATATATTTT. Translating gives CASSSPGQGTGNTIYF.

This clonotype has ten or more counts. The CDR3 DNA follows: TGTGCCACCCGGATCAACGAGCAGTACTTC. Protein product: CATRINEQYF. The rearrangement links TRBV24-1 to TRBJ2-7, with no clear D. Deletions cut 9 bases from V and 5 bases from J, with 7 bases between. This CDR3 is built from 10 residues. Germline loops: CDR1 KGHDR, CDR2 SFDVKD.

The sample holds many counts of this clonotype. This chain uses TRBV20-1 with TRBJ2-1; no definite D call. The germline V gene encodes CDR1 DFQATT and CDR2 SNEGSKA (reference sequence). This CDR3 region has 14 residues. Deletions cut 4 bases from V and 8 bases from J, with 18 bases between. The CDR3 bases are TGCAGTGCTACCTACCGAATCGAGCTCTATGAGCAGTTCTTC. Amino acids: CSATYRIELYEQFF.

V and J are TRBV7-9 and TRBJ2-2; 11 positions match TRBD2. Per the germline V gene, CDR1 is SEHNR and CDR2 is FQNEAQ (reference sequence). Trimming cost V 8 bases and J 4 bases; bases outside gene matches: 0. The CDR3 runs 13 residues. The CDR3 DNA is TGTGCCAGCGGGACTAGCGGCACCGGGGAGCTGTTTTTT. Translating it yields CASGTSGTGELFF.

The chain links TRBV10-3 to TRBJ2-7; 9 positions agree with TRBD1. J lost 2 bases, V lost 6 bases, and 2 bases had no gene match. CDR1 and CDR2 (germline): ENHRY, SYGVKD. This CDR3 is 13 amino acids long. CDR3 residues: CAIRDRGAYEQYF. The CDR3 DNA is TGTGCCATCAGGGACAGGGGTGCCTACGAGCAGTACTTC.

This clonotype was recorded a few times. The CDR3 coding sequence is TGTGCCAGTAGGGCGGGACAGGGGCTCTCCTACGAGCAGTACTTC. Protein product: CASRAGQGLSYEQYF. The chain recombines TRBV19 with TRBJ2-7; 10 positions match TRBD1. This CDR3 has 15 amino acids. The J segment lost 0 bases and the V segment lost 6 bases, leaving 5 bases of the junction unmatched. CDR1 LNHDA and CDR2 SQIVND come from the germline V gene (reference sequence).

This clonotype came up a few times. The chain uses TRBV12-3 or TRBV12-4 and TRBJ1-6, with D perhaps matching TRBD1 (5 bases). The V gene lost 2 bases and the J gene lost 7 bases, with 9 bases spanning the gap. This CDR3 region has 14 residues. The CDR3: CASSLQGGNSPLHF. The CDR3 DNA sequence: TGTGCCAGCAGTTTACAGGGTGGGAATTCACCCCTCCACTTT.

This clonotype is categorized as medium-sized. V and J are TRBV5-6 and TRBJ2-1, with 10 bases identical to TRBD2. After removal of 4 bases from V and 6 bases from J, the junction contained 1 base not matched to a gene. The CDR3 length is 13 residues. Germline CDR1 SGHDT, CDR2 YYEEEE. The CDR3 region is CASSLAGVNEQFF. Written as DNA, the CDR3 is TGTGCCAGCAGCCTAGCGGGAGTCAATGAGCAGTTCTTC. Drawing the rest from reference TRBV5-6 and TRBJ2-1, the complete variable domain is DAGVTQSPTHLIKTRGQQVTLRCSPKSGHDTVSWYQQALGQGPQFIFQYYEEEERQRGNFPDRFSGHQFPNYSSELNVNALLLGDSALYLCASSLAGVNEQFFGPGTRLTVL.

This chain links TRBV27 with TRBJ1-1, with 7 bases matching TRBD1. Germline V gives CDR1 MNHEY, CDR2 SMNVEV (reference sequence). V was clipped by 2 bases and J by 0 bases; unmatched bases: 3. The CDR3 runs to 15 residues. The CDR3 sequence: CASSLRDSMNTEAFF. The CDR3 DNA sequence: TGTGCCAGCAGTTTAAGGGACAGCATGAACACTGAAGCTTTCTTT.

This clonotype was picked up many times. J is TRBJ2-3 and V is TRBV4-2; 11 bases align to TRBD2. The trim removed 3 bases at V and 4 bases at J, leaving 3 bases unmatched. The CDR3 covers 15 residues. Per the germline V gene, CDR1 is LGHNA and CDR2 is YNFKEQ. The CDR3 region has the DNA TGTGCCAGCAGCCAGGGGACTAGCGGATCAGATACGCAGTATTTT. Its protein is CASSQGTSGSDTQYF.

This clonotype ranks as medium-sized (0.01 to 0.1%). The CDR3 sequence: CASSQPGQNHRYEQYF. For the CDR3, the DNA is TGTGCCAGCAGCCAACCGGGACAGAACCACCGCTACGAGCAGTACTTC. The J gene is TRBJ2-7, the V gene TRBV4-2, with 7 bases that match TRBD1. Germline lookup yields CDR1 LGHNA and CDR2 YNFKEQ. The V and J ends lost 2 bases and 3 bases, in that order; junction bases with no gene match: 10. The CDR3 length is 16 residues.

This clonotype was seen at least ten times. This chain uses TRBV5-4 with TRBJ2-3, with D uncertain. The CDR3 is 12 residues long. The V end was cut by 7 bases, the J end by 1 base, with 7 bases between. In germline, CDR1 is SGHNT, CDR2 YYREEE (reference sequence). Written as DNA, the CDR3 is TGTGCCAGCCGGGCGGGCACAGATACGCAGTATTTT. Translating it yields CASRAGTDTQYF.

By share of the sample, this clonotype is medium-sized. V and J are TRBV20-1 and TRBJ2-7; 9 bases fit TRBD2. Trimming at V came to 1 base and at J to 0 bases, leaving 10 bases not matched to a gene. CDR3 length: 17 residues. Germline V gives CDR1 DFQATT, CDR2 SNEGSKA (reference sequence). The CDR3 spells CSARGGNSGRSSYEQYF. The CDR3 DNA is TGCAGTGCTAGAGGGGGAAATAGCGGGAGAAGCTCCTACGAGCAGTACTTC.

This clonotype was counted many times. The V and J genes are TRBV5-1 and TRBJ1-2; D is uncertain. Germline CDR1 and CDR2: SGHRS and YFSETQ. The V and J ends lost 3 bases and 10 bases respectively, with 13 bases between them. The CDR3 covers 12 residues. For the CDR3, the DNA is TGCGCCAGCAGCTCAGAGAGCAATAACTACACCTTC. This gives the protein CASSSESNNYTF. Filled out from reference TRBV5-1 and TRBJ1-2, the complete variable domain reads KAGVTQTPRYLIKTRGQQVTLSCSPISGHRSVSWYQQTPGQGLQFLFEYFSETQRNKGNFPGRFSGRQFSNSRSEMNVSTLELGDSALYLCASSSESNNYTFGSGTRLTVV.

This clonotype occurred a few times. The chain uses TRBV7-9 and TRBJ2-3; 10 bases are a match to TRBD2. The V gene's germline CDR1 is SEHNR and CDR2 FQNEAQ (reference sequence). CDR3 length equals 15 residues. The V and J ends lost 5 bases and 6 bases, in that order; junction bases with no gene match: 8. The chain's CDR3 is CASSPLAGAIDTQYF. The CDR3 DNA is TGTGCCAGCAGCCCGCTAGCGGGAGCGATCGATACGCAGTATTTT.

Ten or more counts support this clonotype. The rearrangement uses TRBV19 and TRBJ2-7; perhaps TRBD2 as D (5 bases). Germline V CDR1 and CDR2: LNHDA, SQIVND (reference sequence). The CDR3 is 13 residues long. The V gene lost 10 bases and the J gene lost 5 bases, with 18 bases spanning the gap. CDR3 in amino acids: CATAPSGIHEQYF. DNA of the CDR3: TGTGCCACCGCCCCTTCGGGAATCCACGAGCAGTACTTC.

The chain has TRBV7-9 and TRBJ2-5, with D perhaps TRBD1 (5 bases). This CDR3 has 15 amino acids. V was clipped by 5 bases and J by 3 bases, with 16 bases between them. Germline lookup yields CDR1 SEHNR and CDR2 FQNEAQ (reference sequence). CDR3: CASSHAQGTEETQYF. The CDR3, as DNA: TGTGCCAGCAGCCACGCCCAGGGTACGGAAGAGACCCAGTACTTC.

This clonotype was seen many times. The chain joins TRBV6-6 to TRBJ2-1; 14 bases are a match to TRBD2. CDR3 length equals 18 residues. CDR1 is MNHNY and CDR2 is SVGAGI in the germline V gene (reference sequence). J lost 2 bases, V lost 1 base, and 4 bases had no gene match. In DNA, the CDR3 is TGTGCCAGCAGTTACTTCTTGGGACTAGCGGGAGCCTACAATGAGCAGTTCTTC. Translation: CASSYFLGLAGAYNEQFF.

This chain joins TRBV2 and TRBJ1-1; D is unresolved. The V gene's germline CDR1 is SNHLY and CDR2 FYNNEI. This CDR3 has 14 amino acids. The germline V and J ends were trimmed by 1 base and 1 base, with 7 bases remaining between them. The CDR3 spells CASSEVAGNTEAFF. The CDR3 DNA sequence: TGTGCCAGCAGTGAAGTGGCGGGGAACACTGAAGCTTTCTTT.